These 23 T cell receptor beta chains were sequenced from one sample in a study of blood T cell repertoires in COVID-19. The assay was immunoSEQ multiplex PCR, and TCRdb's table has in-frame clones only and misses some. The repertoire has approximately 67,000 clones, 70% to 90% of them found once; the top ten carry around a fifth. Specimen: peripheral blood. These receptor sequences come from an elderly woman with acute or convalescent COVID-19.

This sequence joins TRBV24-1 and TRBJ2-5; 11 nucleotides match TRBD1. V gave up 5 bases and J gave up 1 base; unmatched junction bases: 5. The CDR3 covers 16 residues. Germline lookup yields CDR1 KGHDR and CDR2 SFDVKD. The CDR3, as DNA: TGTGCCACCAGTGGTTCCGGGACAGGGGGCCAAGAGACCCAGTACTTC. Protein product: CATSGSGTGGQETQYF.

The rearrangement joins TRBV28 to TRBJ2-7, with D tentatively TRBD1 (6 bases). CDR3 size: 14 residues. V lost 7 bases to trimming and J lost 6 bases, with 19 bases between them. Germline-derived CDR1 and CDR2 are MDHEN and SYDVKM. This CDR3 is CASIEPGTSREQYF. CDR3 sequence (DNA): TGTGCCAGCATCGAACCCGGGACATCTCGCGAGCAGTACTTC.

This clone was observed a handful of times. The J gene is TRBJ1-2, the V gene TRBV7-3; D is possibly TRBD1 (6 bases). The CDR3 has 14 amino acids. With 1 base removed from V and 6 bases from J, the gap between germline ends came to 12 bases. Germline CDR1 reads SGHTA; CDR2 reads FQGTGA. As DNA, the CDR3 is TGTGCCAGCAGCTTAAGGGGGCGAGGGGATGGCTACACCTTC. Residues: CASSLRGRGDGYTF. The variable domain in full, with the rest retrieved from reference TRBV7-3 and TRBJ1-2, is GAGVSQTPSNKVTEKGKYVELRCDPISGHTALYWYRQSLGQGPEFLIYFQGTGAADDSGLPNDRFFAVRPEGSVSTLKIQRTERGDSAVYLCASSLRGRGDGYTFGSGTRLTVV.

The chain combines TRBV27 with TRBJ2-1; TRBD1 might be the D (5 bases). Germline CDR1 reads MNHEY; CDR2 reads SMNVEV (reference sequence). V lost 8 bases, J lost 13 bases, and 12 bases lay in between. This CDR3 spans 10 amino acids. For the CDR3, the DNA is TGTGCCAGCGGGCGACAGCTACAGTTCTTC. Its translation: CASGRQLQFF.

The chain has TRBV3-1 (or the pseudogene TRBV3-2) and TRBJ1-3; D is possibly TRBD1 (6 bases). Germline-derived CDR1 and CDR2 are LGHDT and YNNKEL (reference sequence). Between the trimmed V and J ends, which lost 3 bases and 0 bases, there was a span of 6 bases. This CDR3 region has 14 residues. The CDR3 here is CASSQGHSGNTIYF. CDR3 DNA: TGTGCCAGCAGCCAGGGACACTCTGGAAACACCATATATTTT.

The CDR3 bases are TGCGCCAGCAGCCCCTCGGCGGGCGGGGAGCTGTTTTTT. Its translation: CASSPSAGGELFF. The rearrangement joins TRBV5-1 to TRBJ2-2, with TRBD2 as a possible D gene (5 bases). V was trimmed by 4 bases and J by 7 bases, leaving 11 bases between them. This CDR3 contains 13 residues. Germline V gene data show CDR1 as SGHRS and CDR2 as YFSETQ.

This clone showed up just a few times. This chain links TRBV6-5 with TRBJ2-7, with 7 bases fitting TRBD1. The CDR3 length is 14 residues. CDR1 and CDR2 (germline): MNHEY, SVGAGI. Losses at the gene ends were 6 bases for V and 4 bases for J; bases not matched to a gene: 9. The CDR3 DNA follows: TGTGCCAGCAGCCCAAGGGCAGGGGGTTACGAGCAGTACTTC. It is translated as CASSPRAGGYEQYF.

The chain links TRBV5-1 to TRBJ2-6, with D possibly being TRBD2 (6 bases). Trimming took off 2 bases at V and 2 bases at J, with 8 bases between the two ends. Germline CDR1 is SGHRS and CDR2 is YFSETQ. The CDR3 sequence is 15 residues long. The CDR3 DNA reads as TGCGCCAGCAGCTTTGGGGGGACTGGGGCCAACGTCCTGACTTTC. Translation: CASSFGGTGANVLTF.

The chain uses TRBV4-2 and TRBJ2-7; 7 bases align to TRBD1. Germline CDR1 LGHNA, CDR2 YNFKEQ. This CDR3 has 16 amino acids. The V segment lost 2 bases and the J segment 2 bases; nucleotides outside the gene matches: 9. For the CDR3, the DNA is TGTGCCAGCAGCCAACCGTCGGGACAGCTTCCCTACGAGCAGTACTTC. Protein sequence: CASSQPSGQLPYEQYF.

The chain links TRBV10-3 to TRBJ2-1; 11 bases agree with TRBD1. The CDR3 loop spans 15 amino acids. CDR1 and CDR2 from the germline V gene are ENHRY and SYGVKD. V lost 0 bases, J lost 7 bases, and 2 bases stayed unmatched. As DNA, the CDR3 is TGTGCCATCAGTGAGTCCGGGACAGGGGGGAATGAGCAGTTCTTC. Encoded protein: CAISESGTGGNEQFF.

The chain has TRBV19 and TRBJ1-5; D is possibly TRBD1 (5 bases). V lost 7 bases, J lost 4 bases, and 11 bases lay in between. This CDR3 is 13 amino acids long. The germline CDR1 and CDR2 sequences are LNHDA and SQIVND (reference sequence). The CDR3 protein is CASMADRNQPQHF. The CDR3 nucleotides are TGTGCCAGTATGGCAGACAGAAATCAGCCCCAGCATTTT.

The chain links TRBV9 to TRBJ2-5, with D perhaps TRBD2 (5 bases). Germline loops: CDR1 SGDLS, CDR2 YYNGEE. The CDR3 sequence is 13 residues long. The V gene lost 4 bases and the J gene lost 1 base, with 8 bases spanning the gap. As DNA, the CDR3 is TGTGCCAGCAGCCCCGCGGGCCAAGAGACCCAGTACTTC. Translated, it gives CASSPAGQETQYF.

The rearrangement joins TRBV7-2 to TRBJ1-2, with 7 bases fitting TRBD1. The CDR3 runs to 12 residues. The germline V gene encodes CDR1 SGHTA and CDR2 FQGNSA. V lost 10 bases to trimming and J lost 8 bases; unmatched junction nucleotides: 10. CDR3: CATSDRAKGYTF. The CDR3 DNA is TGTGCCACTTCCGACAGGGCGAAAGGCTACACCTTC. Using reference TRBV7-2 and TRBJ1-2 for the parts outside the CDR3, the full variable domain is GAGVSQSPSNKVTEKGKDVELRCDPISGHTALYWYRQSLGQGLEFLIYFQGNSAPDKSGLPSDRFSAERTGGSVSTLTIQRTQQEDSAVYLCATSDRAKGYTFGSGTRLTVV.

The CDR3 sequence: CASSQGDRSTGELFF. CDR3 bases: TGTGCCAGCAGCCAGGGGGACAGGTCCACCGGGGAGCTGTTTTTT. The chain employs TRBV3-1 (or the pseudogene TRBV3-2) and TRBJ2-2; TRBD1 aligns across 8 bases. V shed 3 bases and J 4 bases; nucleotides not matched to a gene: 4. The CDR3 has 15 residues. Per germline, CDR1 LGHDT and CDR2 YNNKEL (reference sequence).

The chain uses TRBV7-6 and TRBJ2-1; possibly TRBD2 for D (5 bases). The CDR3 has 15 amino acids. V lost 5 bases, J lost 4 bases, and 15 bases lay in between. From germline, CDR1 is SGHVS and CDR2 FNYEAQ. CDR3 residues: CASSDYRALYNEQFF. CDR3 nucleotide sequence: TGTGCCAGCAGCGACTATCGAGCGCTATACAATGAGCAGTTCTTC.

V gene TRBV6-2 or TRBV6-3 combines with J gene TRBJ1-5; a possible D gene is TRBD1 (5 bases). The CDR3 length is 17 residues. V lost 0 bases to trimming and J lost 7 bases, with 19 bases between them. Germline values: CDR1 MNHEY, CDR2 SVGEGT. CDR3 region: CASSYSTGGISSQPQHF. The DNA of the CDR3 is TGTGCCAGCAGTTACTCTACAGGAGGGATAAGTAGCCAGCCCCAGCATTTT.

The chain uses TRBV11-1 and TRBJ2-2; 8 nucleotides align to TRBD2. From germline, CDR1 is SGHAT and CDR2 FQDESV (reference sequence). V trimming: 5 bases; J trimming: 2 bases; junction bases outside the gene matches: 4. The CDR3 extends over 15 amino acids. The DNA for the CDR3 is TGTGCCAGCAGCCCGAGCGGGAGCAACACCGGGGAGCTGTTTTTT. Residues: CASSPSGSNTGELFF. Supplemented by reference TRBV11-1 and TRBJ2-2, the full variable domain reads EAEVAQSPRYKITEKSQAVAFWCDPISGHATLYWYRQILGQGPELLVQFQDESVVDDSQLPKDRFSAERLKGVDSTLKIQPAELGDSAMYLCASSPSGSNTGELFFGEGSRLTVL.

V gene TRBV24-1 combines with J gene TRBJ2-3, with 13 positions matching TRBD2. The trim removed 3 bases at V and 9 bases at J, leaving 8 bases unmatched. Germline V gene sequence: CDR1 KGHDR, CDR2 SFDVKD. This CDR3 contains 16 residues. The CDR3 bases are TGTGCCACCAGTGATGCGGGACTAGCGGGGAGTGGGACGCAGTATTTT. As protein: CATSDAGLAGSGTQYF.

The chain couples TRBV5-1 to TRBJ1-5; D uncertain. Between the trimmed V and J ends, which lost 0 bases and 4 bases, there was a span of 5 bases. The CDR3 has 13 residues. Per the germline V gene, CDR1 is SGHRS and CDR2 is YFSETQ. DNA of the CDR3: TGCGCCAGCAGCTTGGCCGAGAATCAGCCCCAGCATTTT. As protein: CASSLAENQPQHF.

Here the CDR3 reads CASSSTPGAGYTF. The DNA for the CDR3 is TGTGCCAGCAGTTCGACTCCAGGGGCCGGCTACACCTTC. The rearrangement links TRBV28 to TRBJ1-2; maybe TRBD1 (6 bases). Trimming took 4 bases from V and 8 from J, leaving 14 bases between them. The CDR3 totals 13 residues. The germline gives CDR1 MDHEN, CDR2 SYDVKM.

The chain employs TRBV5-1 and TRBJ1-1; D remains unclear. Trimming shortened V by 4 bases and J by 0 bases, and 10 bases separated the two germline ends. The CDR3 contains 14 residues. The germline V gene encodes CDR1 SGHRS and CDR2 YFSETQ. CDR3 in amino acids: CASSAGDMNTEAFF. The CDR3 coding sequence is TGCGCCAGCAGCGCGGGAGATATGAACACTGAAGCTTTCTTT.

The rearrangement joins TRBV11-2 to TRBJ1-2, with a tentative D call TRBD1 (5 bases). Germline V CDR1 and CDR2: SGHAT, FQNNGV. The CDR3 length is 14 residues. V shed 3 bases and J shed 4 bases, with 12 bases lying between them. The CDR3, as DNA: TGTGCCAGCAGCTTGGGGCCAGGGCGCTATGGCTACACCTTC. This codes for CASSLGPGRYGYTF.

The table lists this clone with a few counts. The chain carries TRBV5-1 and TRBJ1-1; D possibly corresponds to TRBD1 (5 bases). The germline gives CDR1 SGHRS, CDR2 YFSETQ. The V end lost 4 bases, the J end lost 0 bases, and 13 bases lay between the germline ends. The CDR3 spans 15 residues. CDR3 protein: CASSTDTKMNTEAFF. The DNA of the CDR3 is TGCGCCAGCAGCACGGACACGAAGATGAACACTGAAGCTTTCTTT. Full variable domain (rest looked up from reference TRBV5-1 and TRBJ1-1): KAGVTQTPRYLIKTRGQQVTLSCSPISGHRSVSWYQQTPGQGLQFLFEYFSETQRNKGNFPGRFSGRQFSNSRSEMNVSTLELGDSALYLCASSTDTKMNTEAFFGQGTRLTVV.